The present T cell receptor beta chain was sequenced within a study of post-analysis software for immune sequencing data (dated by TCRdb to between 2014 and 2017). With respect to the entire study: Disease courses on record covered relapsing-remitting, secondary progressive and progressive-relapsing multiple sclerosis, though some patients had no subtype annotation. The patient repertoires were compared against around 11 previously published healthy control repertoires obtained from donors aged roughly 6 to 28 years. A subset of samples was prepared in parallel using single-end sample barcoding, then pooled and co-amplified after Illumina adapter ligation. Study-wide findings and limitations: Significantly lower normalized Chao1 diversity was found in multiple sclerosis patients than in controls, suggesting substantial peripheral T-cell clonal expansion. The control group was slightly older than the multiple sclerosis patient group. Direct clustering with F measure showed strong co-clustering of samples prepared in the same batch, prompting a batch-effect correction.

The library relied on PCR. The listed sequencing device is Illumina HiSeq 2500. To reduce PCR and sequencing biases, unique molecular identifiers were built into the TCR beta cDNA libraries. Every 1 to 10 million input T cells yielded approximately 500,000 cDNA molecules, meaning each molecule approximated one T cell. The patient libraries were prepared and sequenced with the same protocol used for the earlier healthy control dataset. Within a given batch, samples were prepared together, multiplexed and sequenced on the same HiSeq lane. In the paper's pipeline: Raw barcoded reads were processed with MIGEC, discarding single-read molecular identifier groups before consensus assembly and CDR3 extraction. Clonotype tables were post-analysed with VDJtools, normalizing diversity by down-sampling all datasets to the smallest sample size. To correct batch-related cross-sample contamination, repertoire overlap clustering matched CDR3 amino acid sequences but not nucleotide sequences. In TCRdb, the public reads were trimmed at Q25 with fastp and aligned with MiXCR, with productive beta chains retained. Each CDR3 protein appears once, grouped with its most common genes and DNA. Clone size and V and J calls follow TCRdb, not the original study. The sample contains 600,000 to 750,000 distinct CDR3 sequences, over 45% of them found a single time. About 11% of the sample is in the top ten clones.

To demonstrate the VDJtools post-analysis software, TCR beta repertoires were profiled from the peripheral blood of 13 young patients with multiple sclerosis. Multiple sclerosis patients were children and adolescents aged about 6 to 16 years. This clonotype turned up a few times. Its antigen is currently not known. It has no much larger one-base neighbor in the sample; base qualities were not kept. Sequencing used blood. The clonotype originates from a girl aged 2 to 9 with multiple sclerosis.

The nucleotide sequence is TGTGCCAGCAGCTTAATGCCTACGGCTGCTAACTATGGCTACACCTTC. Its protein is CASSLMPTAANYGYTF. Recombination joined TRBV7-9 with TRBJ1-2; the D gene remains uncertain. The CDR3, from cysteine to phenylalanine, totals 16 residues. Only the CDR3 part of the read is kept: 48 bases, read in frame from the first base. V sheds 2 bases and J sheds 0 bases, leaving 13 bases between their ends. Reading the germline V gene (reference sequence) gives CDR1 SEHNR and CDR2 FQNEAQ.